This T cell receptor (beta chain) was identified in a study of blood T cell repertoires in COVID-19. Looking at the study overall: Sources were T cells, B-cell-depleted T cells, or PBMCs; the material itself was cDNA or gDNA.

Original methodology: Amplification of reference gene primers provided the estimated nucleated cell counts. Clones were read by immunoSEQ multiplex PCR, and TCRdb kept only the in-frame ones, dropping some. V and J calls and clone size are those listed in that table; D and trimming were worked out from the DNA. The data show about 54,000 clones, roughly four fifths seen once. This CDR3 is built from 13 residues. Trimming pared 4 bases from V and 7 bases from J, leaving 11 bases between. V usage is TRBV12-3 or TRBV12-4 and J usage is TRBJ1-5; weak D call: TRBD1 (5 bases). This sequence was found in a woman in her fifties or sixties with acute or convalescent COVID-19. Sequencing used peripheral blood. CDR3 coding DNA: TGTGCCAGCAGTTACCAGGGTTACCAGCCCCAGCATTTT. Its translation: CASSYQGYQPQHF.